A selection of T cell receptor beta chains follows, all from one sample in a study of identical twins. TCRdb independently ran MiXCR on the 5' RACE reads; one entry per CDR3 protein. The sample lists fewer than 650,000 distinct CDR3 sequences; roughly 7.1% were seen once. These data were likewise used in another study, on yellow fever vaccine responses in identical twins.

Material for sequencing was PBMCs. The receptors derive from a woman between 18 and 29 years old in good health. Both conserved end residues are part of each CDR3. Each record gives: J gene, V gene, D gene, clone size, CDR3 DNA, CDR3 protein. D genes are given only for firm matches. Part of the rows lack a size; the others show once, few, many or a class for expanded clones.

j_gene: TRBJ2-1
v_gene: TRBV12-3/TRBV12-4
d_gene: NA
abundance: many
CDR3nt: TGTGCCAGCAGTTTAGGCGTGTACAATGAGCAGTTCTTC
CDR3aa: CASSLGVYNEQFF

j_gene: TRBJ2-1
v_gene: TRBV10-3
d_gene: NA
abundance: many
CDR3nt: TGTGCCATCAGTGGGACCAGCTACAATGAGCAGTTCTTC
CDR3aa: CAISGTSYNEQFF

j_gene: TRBJ2-7
v_gene: TRBV24-1
d_gene: TRBD2
abundance: few
CDR3nt: TGTGCCACCAGTGATTTCGCGGGGGATGGGTCCTACGAGCAGTACTTC
CDR3aa: CATSDFAGDGSYEQYF

j_gene: TRBJ2-1
v_gene: TRBV7-9
d_gene: NA
abundance: NA
CDR3nt: TGTGCCATCAGCCCTCCTAGCGATAGCTCCTACAATGAGCAGTTCTTC
CDR3aa: CAISPPSDSSYNEQFF

j_gene: TRBJ1-1
v_gene: TRBV13
d_gene: NA
abundance: few
CDR3nt: TGTGCCAGCAGTTTGCAGAGGGCGCTCCCCACTGAAGCTTTCTTT
CDR3aa: CASSLQRALPTEAFF

j_gene: TRBJ2-7
v_gene: TRBV20-1
d_gene: TRBD2
abundance: NA
CDR3nt: TGCAGTGCTAGTTTGGGGGAGGGCCCCTACGAGCAGTACTTC
CDR3aa: CSASLGEGPYEQYF

j_gene: TRBJ2-2
v_gene: TRBV7-3
d_gene: TRBD2
abundance: few
CDR3nt: TGTGCCAGCAGCTTAATGGTAGCGGGGGCGACCGGGGAGCTGTTTTTT
CDR3aa: CASSLMVAGATGELFF

j_gene: TRBJ2-3
v_gene: TRBV2
d_gene: TRBD2
abundance: few
CDR3nt: TGTGCCAGCAGCGAGAAGGGACTAAACACAGATACGCAGTATTTT
CDR3aa: CASSEKGLNTDTQYF

j_gene: TRBJ2-5
v_gene: TRBV15
d_gene: TRBD2
abundance: many
CDR3nt: TGTGCCACCAGCAGAGATCAGCGGGGGATCCAAGAGACCCAGTACTTC
CDR3aa: CATSRDQRGIQETQYF

j_gene: TRBJ2-1
v_gene: TRBV5-1
d_gene: NA
abundance: NA
CDR3nt: TGCGCCAGCAGCTGGAACCGGGACCCAGGCTTATTCTCGTATAATGAGCAGTTCTTC
CDR3aa: CASSWNRDPGLFSYNEQFF

j_gene: TRBJ2-7
v_gene: TRBV27
d_gene: TRBD2
abundance: few
CDR3nt: TGTGCCAGCAGTTTATCGGGGGGGGGAAGCTCCTACGAGCAGTACTTC
CDR3aa: CASSLSGGGSSYEQYF

j_gene: TRBJ2-7
v_gene: TRBV10-3
d_gene: NA
abundance: few
CDR3nt: TGTGCCATCAGTGACGGATCCGGGAATGCCTACGAGCAGTACTTC
CDR3aa: CAISDGSGNAYEQYF

j_gene: TRBJ2-5
v_gene: TRBV20-1
d_gene: TRBD1
abundance: NA
CDR3nt: TGCAGTGCTAGTGACAGGGTCCAAGAGACCCAGTACTTC
CDR3aa: CSASDRVQETQYF

j_gene: TRBJ1-6
v_gene: TRBV6-5
d_gene: NA
abundance: many
CDR3nt: TGTGCCAGCAGTTCCACGGGGCCCTATAATTCACCCCTCCACTTT
CDR3aa: CASSSTGPYNSPLHF

j_gene: TRBJ1-4
v_gene: TRBV12-3/TRBV12-4
d_gene: TRBD1
abundance: few
CDR3nt: TGTGCCAGCAGTTCGGACAGGGTTAGTGAAAAACTGTTTTTT
CDR3aa: CASSSDRVSEKLFF

j_gene: TRBJ2-1
v_gene: TRBV7-9
d_gene: NA
abundance: few
CDR3nt: TGTGCCAGCAGCTTAGAGGCAGGGAATCAGTTCTTC
CDR3aa: CASSLEAGNQFF

j_gene: TRBJ2-5
v_gene: TRBV27
d_gene: TRBD2
abundance: NA
CDR3nt: TGTGCCAGCAGTATGACTAGCGGGGGGCCCCAAGAGACCCAGTACTTC
CDR3aa: CASSMTSGGPQETQYF

j_gene: TRBJ2-1
v_gene: TRBV7-9
d_gene: NA
abundance: many
CDR3nt: TGTGCCAGCAGCTTCAGGCTAAATGAGCAGTTCTTC
CDR3aa: CASSFRLNEQFF

j_gene: TRBJ2-1
v_gene: TRBV14
d_gene: NA
abundance: NA
CDR3nt: TGTGCCAGCAGCCAAGCATACTCAAACCCTAATGAGCAGTTCTTC
CDR3aa: CASSQAYSNPNEQFF

j_gene: TRBJ2-1
v_gene: TRBV2
d_gene: NA
abundance: NA
CDR3nt: TGTGCCAGCAGTGAACGAGGGTTTGAGCAGTTCTTC
CDR3aa: CASSERGFEQFF

j_gene: TRBJ2-7
v_gene: TRBV6-1
d_gene: NA
abundance: NA
CDR3nt: TGTGCCAGCAGTGCTACGGCTTCGGGGCCCTACGAGCAGTACTTC
CDR3aa: CASSATASGPYEQYF

j_gene: TRBJ2-1
v_gene: TRBV5-1
d_gene: NA
abundance: NA
CDR3nt: TGCGCCAGCAGCCGAGGGAACAGGTTGTCCTACAATGAGCAGTTCTTC
CDR3aa: CASSRGNRLSYNEQFF

j_gene: TRBJ2-3
v_gene: TRBV6-5
d_gene: NA
abundance: few
CDR3nt: TGTGCCAGCAGTTACTCCAATAGGGGGGCAGGAGATACGCAGTATTTT
CDR3aa: CASSYSNRGAGDTQYF

j_gene: TRBJ2-1
v_gene: TRBV19
d_gene: TRBD1
abundance: few
CDR3nt: TGTGCCAGTAGTATGGTGGTTAGGGGACAGGGGGCATACAATGAGCAGTTCTTC
CDR3aa: CASSMVVRGQGAYNEQFF

j_gene: TRBJ2-5
v_gene: TRBV7-9
d_gene: TRBD2
abundance: NA
CDR3nt: TGTGCCAGCAGCCGAACTAGCGGGCACGTCGAGACCCAGTACTTC
CDR3aa: CASSRTSGHVETQYF

j_gene: TRBJ2-3
v_gene: TRBV19
d_gene: NA
abundance: few
CDR3nt: TGTGCCAGTACCCGGACTCGCACAGATACGCAGTATTTT
CDR3aa: CASTRTRTDTQYF

j_gene: TRBJ2-1
v_gene: TRBV11-2
d_gene: TRBD1
abundance: few
CDR3nt: TGTGCCAGCAGCTTAACAGGGGGGAAAAATGAGCAGTTCTTC
CDR3aa: CASSLTGGKNEQFF

j_gene: TRBJ2-1
v_gene: TRBV7-2
d_gene: NA
abundance: few
CDR3nt: TGTGCCAGCAGCTTAGGTGGCAGGAAAAAGGTCTTCCATGAGCAGTTCTTC
CDR3aa: CASSLGGRKKVFHEQFF

j_gene: TRBJ2-5
v_gene: TRBV4-1
d_gene: NA
abundance: NA
CDR3nt: TGCGCCAGCAGCCAAGTGGGGGTCTCGGGGGAGACCCAGTACTTC
CDR3aa: CASSQVGVSGETQYF

j_gene: TRBJ2-2
v_gene: TRBV5-6
d_gene: NA
abundance: NA
CDR3nt: TGTGCCAGTAGTCACCTTGCGGGCCGATCGAACACCGGGGAGCTGTTTTTT
CDR3aa: CASSHLAGRSNTGELFF

j_gene: TRBJ2-1
v_gene: TRBV7-8
d_gene: NA
abundance: NA
CDR3nt: TGTGCCAGCAGCTTCTCTCCCCCGGGTGAGCAGTTCTTC
CDR3aa: CASSFSPPGEQFF

j_gene: TRBJ2-1
v_gene: TRBV5-6
d_gene: TRBD1
abundance: few
CDR3nt: TGTGCCAGCAGCCTGGACAGGGAAGAATACAATGAGCAGTTCTTC
CDR3aa: CASSLDREEYNEQFF

j_gene: TRBJ2-1
v_gene: TRBV29-1
d_gene: TRBD2
abundance: many
CDR3nt: TGCAGCCTATGGACTAGCGGTTACAATGAGCAGTTCTTC
CDR3aa: CSLWTSGYNEQFF

j_gene: TRBJ2-2
v_gene: TRBV19
d_gene: TRBD2
abundance: few
CDR3nt: TGTGCCAGTAGGCCATATAGCGGGGCGAACACCGGGGAGCTGTTTTTT
CDR3aa: CASRPYSGANTGELFF

j_gene: TRBJ1-2
v_gene: TRBV4-1
d_gene: TRBD1
abundance: NA
CDR3nt: TGCGCCAGCAGCCAAGATGTTTCCGGGACAGGGGCCCGGACCTTC
CDR3aa: CASSQDVSGTGARTF

j_gene: TRBJ2-3
v_gene: TRBV7-9
d_gene: NA
abundance: NA
CDR3nt: TGTGCCAGCAGACTTGGTTCCGCAGATACGCAGTATTTT
CDR3aa: CASRLGSADTQYF

j_gene: TRBJ2-4
v_gene: TRBV11-2
d_gene: NA
abundance: many
CDR3nt: TGTGCCAGCAGCTTAGGCCACCCTACCAAAAACATTCAGTACTTC
CDR3aa: CASSLGHPTKNIQYF

j_gene: TRBJ2-5
v_gene: TRBV4-2
d_gene: NA
abundance: NA
CDR3nt: TGTGCCAGCAGCCAAGACCCGCCTAGCGCAAGGGGAGAGACCCAGTACTTC
CDR3aa: CASSQDPPSARGETQYF

j_gene: TRBJ2-1
v_gene: TRBV7-3
d_gene: TRBD2
abundance: few
CDR3nt: TGTGCCAGCAGCTTAATGGGGACTAGCGGGAGTCCCCATGAGCAGTTCTTC
CDR3aa: CASSLMGTSGSPHEQFF

j_gene: TRBJ2-7
v_gene: TRBV6-6
d_gene: TRBD1
abundance: NA
CDR3nt: TGTGCCAGCAGTTACCCGGGACAGGGGCTAACCGAGCAGTACTTC
CDR3aa: CASSYPGQGLTEQYF

j_gene: TRBJ2-3
v_gene: TRBV7-6
d_gene: TRBD1
abundance: NA
CDR3nt: TGTGCCAGCAGCTTAGGACAGGGGTTTGCAGATACGCAGTATTTT
CDR3aa: CASSLGQGFADTQYF

j_gene: TRBJ2-6
v_gene: TRBV15
d_gene: NA
abundance: many
CDR3nt: TGTGCCACCAGCGAGCCGGAACATCTCTCTGGGGCCAACGTCCTGACTTTC
CDR3aa: CATSEPEHLSGANVLTF

j_gene: TRBJ1-1
v_gene: TRBV3-1
d_gene: NA
abundance: few
CDR3nt: TGTGCCAGCAGCCAAGATTCGAGGGTGGTGAACACTGAAGCTTTCTTT
CDR3aa: CASSQDSRVVNTEAFF

j_gene: TRBJ1-1
v_gene: TRBV2
d_gene: NA
abundance: few
CDR3nt: TGTGCCAGCAGTGATTGGGAACAGGAAGCTTTCTTT
CDR3aa: CASSDWEQEAFF

j_gene: TRBJ2-5
v_gene: TRBV4-1
d_gene: NA
abundance: many
CDR3nt: TGCGCCAGCAGCCAAGACAGGACGGGAGAGACCCAGTACTTC
CDR3aa: CASSQDRTGETQYF

j_gene: TRBJ2-1
v_gene: TRBV10-2
d_gene: NA
abundance: few
CDR3nt: TGCGCCAGCTCAGTGGGACCCGGGGGACACCTATACAATGAGCAGTTCTTC
CDR3aa: CASSVGPGGHLYNEQFF

j_gene: TRBJ2-7
v_gene: TRBV20-1
d_gene: NA
abundance: NA
CDR3nt: TGCAGTGCTAGCCGGGACGGCAAGTACGAGCAGTACTTC
CDR3aa: CSASRDGKYEQYF

j_gene: TRBJ1-5
v_gene: TRBV9
d_gene: NA
abundance: NA
CDR3nt: TGTGCCAGCAGCGTACCCCCTCGGGGGGCTGGCAATCAGCCCCAGCATTTT
CDR3aa: CASSVPPRGAGNQPQHF

j_gene: TRBJ2-1
v_gene: TRBV7-9
d_gene: NA
abundance: few
CDR3nt: TGTGCCAGCAGCCCATGGCAGTACGAAGGTGAGCAGTTCTTC
CDR3aa: CASSPWQYEGEQFF

j_gene: TRBJ1-1
v_gene: TRBV12-3/TRBV12-4
d_gene: NA
abundance: many
CDR3nt: TGTGCCAGCAGTTTAGAGGGACTAGAGGGAGCTTTCTTT
CDR3aa: CASSLEGLEGAFF

j_gene: TRBJ2-1
v_gene: TRBV20-1
d_gene: TRBD2
abundance: many
CDR3nt: TGCAGCCTCGTAAGGACTAGTAACAATGAGCAGTTCTTC
CDR3aa: CSLVRTSNNEQFF

j_gene: TRBJ2-7
v_gene: TRBV2
d_gene: TRBD1
abundance: NA
CDR3nt: TGTGCCAGCTTAAGACAGGGGGCAGCCTACGAGCAGTACTTC
CDR3aa: CASLRQGAAYEQYF

j_gene: TRBJ2-1
v_gene: TRBV11-2
d_gene: NA
abundance: few
CDR3nt: TGTGCCAGCAGCTTAGTCCCCTGGATTGAGCAGTTCTTC
CDR3aa: CASSLVPWIEQFF

j_gene: TRBJ2-4
v_gene: TRBV7-9
d_gene: NA
abundance: NA
CDR3nt: TGTGCCAGCAGCCCAGACTTGTCCAAAAACATTCAGTACTTC
CDR3aa: CASSPDLSKNIQYF

j_gene: TRBJ1-2
v_gene: TRBV20-1
d_gene: TRBD1
abundance: few
CDR3nt: TGCAGTGCTAGAAAACGGGACAGGGGGCGCGACTATGGCTACACCTTC
CDR3aa: CSARKRDRGRDYGYTF

j_gene: TRBJ2-3
v_gene: TRBV12-3/TRBV12-4
d_gene: NA
abundance: many
CDR3nt: TGTGCCAGCAGCTTCGGGATGGGACGCACAGATACGCAGTATTTT
CDR3aa: CASSFGMGRTDTQYF

j_gene: TRBJ2-7
v_gene: TRBV20-1
d_gene: TRBD2
abundance: few
CDR3nt: TGCAGTGCGGGTGAGACTAGCGAGATCTACGAGCAGTACTTC
CDR3aa: CSAGETSEIYEQYF

j_gene: TRBJ1-2
v_gene: TRBV20-1
d_gene: NA
abundance: few
CDR3nt: TGCAGTGCTTCGACCCCGGGGTTGCATGGCTACACCTTC
CDR3aa: CSASTPGLHGYTF

j_gene: TRBJ2-1
v_gene: TRBV4-1
d_gene: NA
abundance: few
CDR3nt: TGCGCCAGCAGCCAACCACCCAATGAGCAGTTCTTC
CDR3aa: CASSQPPNEQFF